These 24 T cell receptor beta chains originate from one sample sequenced in a study of regulatory T cells in long-lasting Graves disease (dated by TCRdb to the early 2020s). What the time point label conveys for this sample: newly diagnosed GD, antithyroid drugs for less than 3 months. For both TCR sequencing and RNA sequencing, RNA was extracted from PBMCs in TRIzol. The library came from multiplex PCR. TCRdb names Illumina HiSeq 4000 as the instrument used. iRepertoire HTBI primers and Arm-PCR amplification of CDR3 regions were used to construct TCR beta libraries. TCRdb reprocessed the public reads (quality trimming at Q25 with fastp, clone calling with MiXCR) and kept in-frame beta chains. Under each unique CDR3 protein, matching rows form one entry showing the most common genes and DNA. Present in this sample are some 250,000 distinct CDR3 sequences, 20% to 25% of which were seen just once. Jointly, the top ten make up about 14% of the sample.

The source material was peripheral blood mononuclear cells (PBMCs), sampled at new diagnosis, from a patient treated with antithyroid drugs. Every receptor here comes from a female donor with Graves disease.

This clonotype has ten or more counts. This chain joins TRBV5-5 and TRBJ1-2; D is uncertain. Trimming removed 3 bases at V and 2 bases at J, with 14 bases between. Germline loops: CDR1 SGHKS, CDR2 YYEKEE (reference sequence). CDR3 size: 15 residues. The CDR3 loop reads CASSSDGGLNYGYTF. CDR3 DNA: TGTGCCAGCAGCTCCGACGGAGGACTGAACTATGGCTACACCTTC.

This clonotype appeared many times. The J gene is TRBJ1-2, the V gene TRBV29-1; TRBD1 matches at 7 bases. The CDR3 is 17 amino acids. Germline CDR1 and CDR2: SQVTM and ANQGSEA. Unmatched junction bases numbered 18, after V lost 6 bases and J lost 2 bases. This CDR3 is CSVVRRTGLNRNYGYTF. The CDR3 coding sequence is TGCAGCGTGGTACGTAGGACAGGATTAAACAGGAACTATGGCTACACCTTC.

This clonotype occurred many times. V is TRBV20-1 and J is TRBJ2-1; 8 bases agree with TRBD2. The germline V gene encodes CDR1 DFQATT and CDR2 SNEGSKA (reference sequence). The CDR3 is 14 residues long. V trimming: 6 bases; J trimming: 5 bases; junction bases outside the gene matches: 9. The CDR3 coding sequence is TGCAGTGCCCTTAGCGGGACCAATAACAATGAGCAGTTCTTC. Translating it yields CSALSGTNNNEQFF.

This clonotype was counted ten times or more. The chain joins TRBV2 to TRBJ2-1; D is unresolved. The V and J ends lost 5 bases and 8 bases respectively, with 10 bases between them. This CDR3 contains 12 residues. Per the germline V gene, CDR1 is SNHLY and CDR2 is FYNNEI. CDR3 in DNA: TGTGCCAGCAGTCTTTGGAGCGATGAGCAGTTCTTC. This codes for CASSLWSDEQFF.

The chain carries TRBV19 and TRBJ2-2; 12 nucleotides align to TRBD2. CDR1 is LNHDA and CDR2 is SQIVND in the germline V gene (reference sequence). V was clipped by 7 bases and J by 4 bases; unmatched bases: 13. CDR3 length: 18 residues. The CDR3 bases are TGTGCCAGTACCCCGGGACTAGCGGGTGAGCCACGCACCGGGGAGCTGTTTTTT. Its translation is CASTPGLAGEPRTGELFF.

Only a few counts were recorded for this clonotype. The DNA of the CDR3 is TGTGCCAGCAGCCAAGGTGCACTAGCGGGAGGCTACGAGCAGTACTTC. It yields the protein CASSQGALAGGYEQYF. V is TRBV3-1 and J is TRBJ2-7; 12 bases line up with TRBD2. With V trimmed by 1 base and J by 3 bases, 4 bases remained unmatched. Germline V gene sequence: CDR1 LGHDT, CDR2 YNNKEL (reference sequence). The CDR3 is 16 residues long.

This clonotype appeared many times. This chain links TRBV12-3 or TRBV12-4 with TRBJ1-4, with D possibly matching TRBD1 (6 bases). Trimming cost V 3 bases and J 2 bases, with 19 bases left between them. The CDR3 spans 18 residues. CDR3 region: CASSLSRGARWTNEKLFF. In DNA form, the CDR3 reads TGTGCCAGCAGTTTGTCCAGGGGAGCCCGGTGGACTAATGAAAAACTGTTTTTT.

This clonotype was recorded at least ten times. The gene calls are TRBV7-2 and TRBJ1-2; D possibly corresponds to TRBD1 (5 bases). Germline-derived CDR1 and CDR2 are SGHTA and FQGNSA. This CDR3 has 13 residues. The ends were cut back, 2 bases at V and 7 bases at J, with 11 bases in the middle. The CDR3 region is CASSLPQDLGYTF. CDR3 in DNA: TGTGCCAGCAGCTTACCACAGGATCTTGGCTACACCTTC.

Note on this clonotype: Possible read error: a much larger clone is one base away. V gene TRBV5-6 combines with J gene TRBJ2-3, with TRBD1 identical over 8 bases. The J call may be mistaken, given a closer DNA end match to TRBJ2-7. Germline CDR1 is SGHDT and CDR2 is YYEEEE. There are 14 residues in the CDR3. The CDR3 coding sequence is TGTACCAGCAGCGCCAAGGACAGGGCTTATGAGCAGTACTTC. Its translation: CTSSAKDRAYEQYF.

Remarks on this clonotype: A far larger clone lies a single base away; this is likely a read error. This CDR3 is CASSLQWDSYNERFF. Written as DNA, the CDR3 is TGTGCCAGCAGCCTCCAATGGGACTCCTACAATGAGCGGTTCTTC. This rearrangement joins TRBV2 to TRBJ2-1, with D possibly matching TRBD2 (6 bases). The CDR3 covers 15 residues. Looked up from germline, CDR1 is SNHLY and CDR2 is FYNNEI.

This clonotype has just a few counts. This chain uses TRBV7-2 with TRBJ2-7; D unclear. V lost 0 bases, J lost 1 base, and 13 bases lay in between. CDR1 is SGHTA, CDR2 FQGNSA, per germline. This CDR3 has 16 amino acids. The CDR3 protein is CASSLARVSSSYEQYF. CDR3 DNA: TGTGCCAGCAGCTTAGCGAGAGTGTCGTCATCCTACGAGCAGTACTTC. Supplemented by reference TRBV7-2 and TRBJ2-7, the full variable domain reads GAGVSQSPSNKVTEKGKDVELRCDPISGHTALYWYRQSLGQGLEFLIYFQGNSAPDKSGLPSDRFSAERTGGSVSTLTIQRTQQEDSAVYLCASSLARVSSSYEQYFGPGTRLTVT.

To note about this clonotype: This likely came from a read error, as a far larger clone is one base away. The chain couples TRBV2 to TRBJ2-1, with 13 bases lining up with TRBD2. Germline CDR1 reads SNHLY; CDR2 reads FYNNEI. The CDR3 has 15 amino acids. CDR3 region: CASSRTSGREGTRYF. In DNA form, the CDR3 reads TGTGCCAGCAGTAGGACTAGCGGGAGAGAAGGGACCCGGTACTTC.

The V gene is TRBV28, the J gene TRBJ1-1; D may be TRBD1 (6 bases). V dropped 8 bases and J dropped 4 bases, with 11 bases sitting between them. The CDR3 totals 12 residues. The germline CDR1 and CDR2 sequences are MDHEN and SYDVKM. CDR3 amino acids: CASHTGFTEAFF. CDR3 DNA sequence: TGTGCCAGCCACACAGGGTTCACTGAAGCTTTCTTT.

This clonotype was found many times. The gene calls are TRBV20-1 and TRBJ2-1; D may correspond to TRBD1 or TRBD2 (5 bases each). V was clipped by 1 base and J by 3 bases, with 16 bases between them. The CDR3 is 16 amino acids. Germline assignment: CDR1 DFQATT and CDR2 SNEGSKA (reference sequence). CDR3 sequence: CSARGSRGTRYNEQFF. For the CDR3, the DNA is TGCAGTGCTAGAGGTTCTCGGGGCACCCGCTACAATGAGCAGTTCTTC.

This clonotype came up a few times. V is TRBV6-2 or TRBV6-3 and J is TRBJ2-5; TRBD2 agrees at 7 bases. The CDR3 has 16 residues. Germline lookup yields CDR1 MNHEY and CDR2 SVGEGT. The junction had 16 bases not matched to a gene; V was cut back by 8 bases and J by 4 bases. The CDR3 DNA follows: TGTGCCAGCGGCTATGGGGCGGGAGTGGGGCGAGAGACCCAGTACTTC. Translating it yields CASGYGAGVGRETQYF.

This clonotype was recorded at least ten times. The chain uses TRBV4-3 and TRBJ2-1; D unclear. CDR3 length equals 13 residues. Germline values: CDR1 LGHNA, CDR2 YSLEER. V gave up 1 base and J gave up 5 bases, with 6 bases separating them. CDR3 region: CASSQAGDNEQFF. Here the CDR3 DNA reads TGCGCCAGCAGCCAAGCAGGAGACAATGAGCAGTTCTTC.

This clonotype was picked up many times. This sequence joins TRBV7-2 and TRBJ1-5, with TRBD1 matching 7 bases. V lost 5 bases to trimming and J lost 6 bases; unmatched junction nucleotides: 10. CDR1 is SGHTA, CDR2 FQGNSA, per germline. The CDR3 consists of 15 residues. The CDR3 DNA follows: TGTGCCAGCAGCGCGCAACAGGGGAGTGGTCAGCCCCAGCATTTT. Translation gives CASSAQQGSGQPQHF.

The chain couples TRBV7-8 to TRBJ1-5; 9 nucleotides match TRBD1. The CDR3 has 15 amino acids. Trimming took 6 bases from V and 7 from J; bases not matched to a gene: 10. The V gene's germline CDR1 is SGHVS and CDR2 FQNEAQ. CDR3 residues: CASRDGQGPGQPQHF. Written as DNA, the CDR3 is TGTGCCAGCAGGGACGGACAGGGGCCGGGCCAGCCCCAGCATTTT.

This clonotype has a count of ten or more. The CDR3 DNA follows: TGTGCCAGCAGCCAAGATTCCCGAGACGAGCAGTACTTC. Translated, it gives CASSQDSRDEQYF. The chain has TRBV14 and TRBJ2-7, with no clear D. The CDR3 covers 13 residues. Deletions cut 0 bases from V and 5 bases from J, with 8 bases between. Germline CDR1 reads SGHDN; CDR2 reads FVKESK.

This clonotype has at least ten counts. The DNA of the CDR3 is TGTGCCAGCAGCCAAGCTCGACTAGCGGGCTACACAGATACGCAGTATTTT. Translation gives CASSQARLAGYTDTQYF. The V call is TRBV3-1, the J call TRBJ2-3; 10 bases are a match to TRBD2. Germline values: CDR1 LGHDT, CDR2 YNNKEL (reference sequence). V gave up 1 base and J gave up 2 bases; unmatched junction bases: 6. CDR3 length equals 17 residues.

This clonotype was detected ten times or more. The chain combines TRBV6-4 with TRBJ1-6; D is undetermined. This CDR3 has 13 residues. The germline CDR1 and CDR2 sequences are MRHNA and SNTAGT. The V end lost 3 bases, the J end lost 7 bases, and 7 bases lay between the germline ends. CDR3 amino acids: CASSEITNSPLHF. The CDR3 nucleotides read TGTGCCAGCAGTGAAATCACCAATTCACCCCTCCACTTT.

This clonotype has a count of ten or more. The CDR3 sequence: CATSEATGDEQYF. The CDR3 DNA reads as TGTGCCACCAGTGAGGCGACAGGGGACGAGCAGTACTTC. The rearrangement links TRBV24-1 to TRBJ2-7, with 8 bases fitting TRBD1. Germline values: CDR1 KGHDR, CDR2 SFDVKD. After removal of 4 bases from V and 5 bases from J, the junction contained 3 bases not matched to a gene. This CDR3 has 13 residues.

V and J are TRBV19 and TRBJ2-5; D possibly corresponds to TRBD1 (5 bases). V was shortened by 4 bases and J by 1 base, with 7 bases between the two germline ends. Germline V gene sequence: CDR1 LNHDA, CDR2 SQIVND (reference sequence). The CDR3 totals 13 residues. DNA of the CDR3: TGTGCCAGTAGTAGGACATCCCAAGAGACCCAGTACTTC. Protein product: CASSRTSQETQYF.

This clonotype was detected many times. The V gene is TRBV2, the J gene TRBJ1-5; maybe TRBD1 (5 bases). Between the trimmed V and J ends, which lost 8 bases and 4 bases, there was a span of 9 bases. The germline V gene has CDR1 SNHLY and CDR2 FYNNEI. The CDR3 contains 12 residues. For the CDR3, the DNA is TGTGCCAGCGAGGCAGGGAATCAGCCCCAGCATTTT. Its translation: CASEAGNQPQHF.